The present entry profiles one T cell receptor beta chain with its context. Its antigen remains unidentified. The sample holds no much larger clone one base away, and base qualities are not on file. TCRbeta CDR3 regions were amplified from genomic DNA by means of the immunoSEQ Assay, a bias-controlled multiplex PCR. The authors' analysis ran thus. Nucleated cell counts per sample were estimated from amplification of reference gene primers within the assay. Sequence reads were collapsed and filtered to measure the absolute abundance of every unique TCRbeta CDR3 rearrangement. For each sample, productive Simpson clonality was calculated by taking the square root of Simpson's diversity index across productive rearrangements. Not all clones reach the TCRdb copy of this immuneACCESS table, which keeps in-frame sequences only. Checked studies attribute under half of the gap to unresolved V genes and leave the rest unexplained. The D gene and trimming were derived from the DNA, and the V and J assignments and clone size from that table. The sample data list 200,000 to 250,000 clones, and approximately 80% of these were observed just once. The ten largest make up approximately 1.8% of the sample.

This entry comes from a study of blood T cell repertoires in COVID-19 (dated by TCRdb to about 2020). Looking at the study overall: Collaborator samples came from the United States, Italy and Spain and covered acute and convalescent phases of COVID-19. Deeply sampled blood TCRbeta repertoires from subjects exposed to, actively infected with, or recovered from COVID-19 were included in the dataset. The material from the prospective study consisted of cDNA or gDNA derived from T cells, B-cell-depleted T cells, or PBMCs. The sample metadata nearly always contained a de-identified subject ID, COVID-19 status, age in years and sex. Where HLA class I and class II types were available, the types were taken from metadata supplied by the sample provider, not from assay-based typing. Samples were obtained from the ongoing ImmuneRACE study (first 160 participants) and from approximately 1,200 subjects provided by 6 global collaborators. The repertoires were released in a freely available public database meant as a resource for research on the immune response to SARS-CoV-2.

The CDR3, cysteine through phenylalanine, is 14 amino acids long. CDR3 DNA is the only sequence kept; it has 42 bases, read in frame from the first base. CDR1 and CDR2 are drawn from the germline V gene (reference sequence): LNHNV, YYDKDF. Trimming takes 3 bases from V and 6 bases from J, and the germline ends sit 15 bases apart. Participants in the prospective study were enrolled through a virtual design, were aged about 18 to 100 years, and lived in 24 United States geographic areas. To assign participants to cohorts, the prospective study relied on clinical history that participants themselves reported in a screening survey and a study questionnaire. Recovered participants in ImmuneRACE Cohort 3 were defined as having two consecutive negative NP/OP PCR tests, clearance from a healthcare professional, or resolution of symptoms. In the prospective study, whole blood, serum and a nasopharyngeal or oropharyngeal swab were collected from each participant by mobile phlebotomists. Additional blood draws and questionnaires over a roughly two-month period could optionally be provided by prospective study participants. Before DNA extraction, blood samples from the prospective study were shipped at room temperature or frozen.

General findings and caveats noted by the study authors: The quantity of clinical and demographic metadata differed by source and by participant and was supplied without curation.

The sequenced sample consisted of PBMCs or T cells enriched from blood (not recorded which). The sequence was obtained from a man aged 55 to 70 who had recovered from COVID-19. The chain joins TRBV15 to TRBJ2-7, with an unclear D gene assignment. This receptor has the CDR3 CATSRIKQRSEQYF. The DNA reads TGTGCCACCAGCAGGATAAAACAACGGAGCGAGCAGTACTTC.